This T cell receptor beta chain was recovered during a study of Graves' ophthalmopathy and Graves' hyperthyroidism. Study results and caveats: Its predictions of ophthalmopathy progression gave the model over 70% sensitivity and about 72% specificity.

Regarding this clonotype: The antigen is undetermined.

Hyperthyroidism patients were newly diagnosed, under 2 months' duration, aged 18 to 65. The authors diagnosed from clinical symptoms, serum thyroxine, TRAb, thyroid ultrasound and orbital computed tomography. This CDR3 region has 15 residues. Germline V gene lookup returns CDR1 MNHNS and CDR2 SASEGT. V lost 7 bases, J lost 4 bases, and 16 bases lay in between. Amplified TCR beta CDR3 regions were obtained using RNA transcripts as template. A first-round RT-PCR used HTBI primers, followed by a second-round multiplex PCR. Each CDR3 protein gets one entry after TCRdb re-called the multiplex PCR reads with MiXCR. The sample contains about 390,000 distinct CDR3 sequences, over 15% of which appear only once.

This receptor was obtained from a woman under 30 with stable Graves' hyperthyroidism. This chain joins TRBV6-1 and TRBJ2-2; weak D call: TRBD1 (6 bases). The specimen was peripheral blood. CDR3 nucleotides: TGTGCCAGCAAGGGCGCAGGGGATGGCACCGGGGAGCTGTTTTTT. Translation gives CASKGAGDGTGELFF.